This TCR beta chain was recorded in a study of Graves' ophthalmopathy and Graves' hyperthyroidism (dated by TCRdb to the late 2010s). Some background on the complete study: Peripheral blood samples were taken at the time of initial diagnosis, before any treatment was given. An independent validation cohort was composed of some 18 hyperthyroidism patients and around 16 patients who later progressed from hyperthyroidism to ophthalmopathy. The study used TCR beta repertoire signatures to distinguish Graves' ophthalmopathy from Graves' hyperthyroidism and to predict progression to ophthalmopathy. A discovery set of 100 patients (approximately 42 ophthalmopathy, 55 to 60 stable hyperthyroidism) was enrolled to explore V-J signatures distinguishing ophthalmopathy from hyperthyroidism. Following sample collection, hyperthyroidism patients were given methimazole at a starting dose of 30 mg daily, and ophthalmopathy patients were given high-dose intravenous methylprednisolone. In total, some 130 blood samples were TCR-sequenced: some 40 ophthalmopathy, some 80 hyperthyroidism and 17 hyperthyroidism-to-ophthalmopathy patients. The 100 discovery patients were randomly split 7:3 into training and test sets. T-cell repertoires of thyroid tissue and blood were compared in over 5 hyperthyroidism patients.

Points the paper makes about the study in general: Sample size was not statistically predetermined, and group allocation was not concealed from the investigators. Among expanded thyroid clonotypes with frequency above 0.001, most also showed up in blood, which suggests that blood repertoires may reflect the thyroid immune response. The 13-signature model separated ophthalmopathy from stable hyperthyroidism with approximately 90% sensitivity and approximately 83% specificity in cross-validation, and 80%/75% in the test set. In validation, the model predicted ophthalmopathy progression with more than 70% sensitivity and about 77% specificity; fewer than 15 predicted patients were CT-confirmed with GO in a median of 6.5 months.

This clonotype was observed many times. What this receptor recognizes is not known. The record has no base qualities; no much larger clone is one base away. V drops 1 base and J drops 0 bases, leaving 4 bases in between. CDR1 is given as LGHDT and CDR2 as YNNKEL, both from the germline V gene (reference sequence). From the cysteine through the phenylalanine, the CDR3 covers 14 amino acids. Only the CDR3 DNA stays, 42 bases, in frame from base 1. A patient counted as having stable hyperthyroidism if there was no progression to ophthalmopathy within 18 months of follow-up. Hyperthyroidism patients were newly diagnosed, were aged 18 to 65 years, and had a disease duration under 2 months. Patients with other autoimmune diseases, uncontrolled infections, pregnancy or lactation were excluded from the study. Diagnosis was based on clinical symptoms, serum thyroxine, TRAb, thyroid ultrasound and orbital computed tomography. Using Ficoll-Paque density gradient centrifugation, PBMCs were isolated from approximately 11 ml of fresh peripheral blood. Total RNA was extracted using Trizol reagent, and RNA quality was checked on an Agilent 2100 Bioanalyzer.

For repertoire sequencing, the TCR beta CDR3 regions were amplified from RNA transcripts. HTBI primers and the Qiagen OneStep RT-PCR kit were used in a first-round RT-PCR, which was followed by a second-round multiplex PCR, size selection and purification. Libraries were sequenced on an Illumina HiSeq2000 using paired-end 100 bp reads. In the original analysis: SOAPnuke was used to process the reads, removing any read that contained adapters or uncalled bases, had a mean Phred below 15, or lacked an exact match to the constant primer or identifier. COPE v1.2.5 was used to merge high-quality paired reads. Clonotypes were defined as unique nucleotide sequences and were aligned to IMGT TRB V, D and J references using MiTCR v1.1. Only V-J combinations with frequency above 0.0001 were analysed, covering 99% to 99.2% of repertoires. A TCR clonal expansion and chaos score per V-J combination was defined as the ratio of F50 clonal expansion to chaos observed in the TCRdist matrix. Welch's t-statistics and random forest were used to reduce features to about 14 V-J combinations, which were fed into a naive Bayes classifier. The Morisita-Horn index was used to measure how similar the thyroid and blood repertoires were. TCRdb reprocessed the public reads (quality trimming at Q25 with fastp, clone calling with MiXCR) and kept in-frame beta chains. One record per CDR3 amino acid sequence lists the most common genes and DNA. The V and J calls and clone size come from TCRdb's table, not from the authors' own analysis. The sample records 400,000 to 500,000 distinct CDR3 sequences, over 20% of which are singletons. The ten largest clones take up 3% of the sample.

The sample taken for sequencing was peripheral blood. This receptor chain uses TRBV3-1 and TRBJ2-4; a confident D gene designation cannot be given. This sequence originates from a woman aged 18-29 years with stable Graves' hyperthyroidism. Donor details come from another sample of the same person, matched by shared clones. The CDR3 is CASSQAGAKNIQYF. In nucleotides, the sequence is TGTGCCAGCAGCCAAGCGGGAGCCAAAAACATTCAGTACTTC.